One sample yielded the 20 T cell receptor beta chains listed below, sequenced in a study of T-cell reconstitution after alpha-beta-depleted transplantation in children (dated by TCRdb to 2016 to 2018). Library method: PCR. The sample was run on an Illumina HiSeq 2500. Molecular barcoding was employed in the preparation of TCR libraries, with unique molecular identifiers being used to normalize TCRbeta repertoire quantification. The public reads were quality trimmed at Q25 with fastp and then assembled into clones with MiXCR by TCRdb, keeping productive beta chains. Identical CDR3 protein sequences are pooled into one entry, listed with their most common genes and DNA. This sample comprises under 350,000 distinct CDR3 sequences, around 9.6% of them detected only once. Clones ranked in the top ten supply 10% of the sample. This specimen consisted of PBMCs from the stem cell graft donor, obtained from the stem cell graft. Source of these receptors: a human donor who donated a stem cell graft to a child with SCID.

The V and J genes are TRBV7-9 and TRBJ2-1; unclear D gene. The length of the CDR3 is 14 residues. Trimming took 8 bases from V and 3 from J, leaving 14 bases between them. CDR1 is SEHNR, CDR2 FQNEAQ, per germline (reference sequence). CDR3 sequence: CASGPGLLYNEQFF. The CDR3 nucleotides read TGTGCCAGCGGCCCCGGGCTCCTCTACAATGAGCAGTTCTTC.

The chain links TRBV20-1 to TRBJ2-6, with 8 nucleotides matching TRBD2. Germline V gives CDR1 DFQATT, CDR2 SNEGSKA (reference sequence). V was pared by 6 bases and J by 4 bases, with 5 bases of the junction left unmatched. CDR3 length: 14 residues. CDR3 sequence: CSAAGGAGANVLTF. For the CDR3, the DNA is TGCAGTGCCGCCGGGGGGGCAGGGGCCAACGTCCTGACTTTC.

V usage is TRBV18 and J usage is TRBJ2-2; maybe TRBD1 (6 bases). CDR3 length: 15 amino acids. The germline V gene encodes CDR1 KGHSH and CDR2 LQKENI. V shed 3 bases and J shed 1 base, with 9 bases lying between them. This chain's CDR3 is CASSPMTGNTGELFF. In nucleotides, the CDR3 is TGTGCCAGCTCACCTATGACAGGGAACACCGGGGAGCTGTTTTTT.

The chain links TRBV7-8 to TRBJ2-1; 10 bases map to TRBD2. Unmatched junction bases numbered 8, after V lost 3 bases and J lost 6 bases. This CDR3 region has 16 residues. The germline CDR1 and CDR2 sequences are SGHVS and FQNEAQ. The CDR3: CASSFPTSGRGNEQFF. In nucleotides, the CDR3 is TGTGCCAGCAGCTTCCCGACTAGCGGGCGGGGCAATGAGCAGTTCTTC.

The V call is TRBV10-3, the J call TRBJ2-7, with D maybe TRBD1 (6 bases). The CDR3 runs 14 residues. CDR1 is ENHRY, CDR2 SYGVKD, per germline. V was cut by 2 bases and J by 5 bases, with 13 bases left in between. The CDR3 loop is CAISEVGAVNEQYF. Here the CDR3 DNA reads TGTGCCATCAGTGAGGTGGGGGCTGTCAACGAGCAGTACTTC.

This clonotype was observed a few times. This chain joins TRBV9 and TRBJ1-1, with 7 bases fitting TRBD1. Germline V gene sequence: CDR1 SGDLS, CDR2 YYNGEE. Unmatched junction bases numbered 11, after V lost 3 bases and J lost 6 bases. The CDR3 covers 15 residues. CDR3 in amino acids: CASSGSDRVNAEAFF. CDR3 nucleotide sequence: TGTGCCAGCAGCGGATCTGACAGGGTCAACGCTGAAGCTTTCTTT.

This clonotype was observed a handful of times. This rearrangement joins TRBV5-1 to TRBJ2-1, with D perhaps TRBD1 (5 bases). Trimming left V 1 base short and J 5 bases short, with 16 bases between. Germline V CDR1 and CDR2: SGHRS, YFSETQ. The CDR3 length is 16 residues. The CDR3 sequence is CASSLSTLQEHNEQFF. In nucleotides, the CDR3 is TGCGCCAGCAGCTTGTCCACCCTACAGGAACACAATGAGCAGTTCTTC.

J is TRBJ2-7 and V is TRBV15, with D possibly matching TRBD1 (5 bases). Between the trimmed V and J ends, which lost 6 bases and 5 bases, there was a span of 14 bases. This CDR3 region has 13 residues. The germline V gene has CDR1 LNHNV and CDR2 YYDKDF (reference sequence). The CDR3 nucleotides read TGTGCCACCAGACCGACAGCTACGAACGAGCAGTACTTC. Residues: CATRPTATNEQYF.

The chain joins TRBV9 to TRBJ2-5; 8 nucleotides agree with TRBD1. CDR1 is SGDLS, CDR2 YYNGEE, per germline. The CDR3 has 13 amino acids. The V gene end was trimmed by 0 bases and the J gene end by 5 bases; junction bases not matched to a gene: 0. In DNA form, the CDR3 reads TGTGCCAGCAGCGTAGACAGGGGGGAGACCCAGTACTTC. Translating gives CASSVDRGETQYF.

The chain has TRBV20-1 and TRBJ2-5, with D possibly matching TRBD1 (5 bases). Looked up from germline, CDR1 is DFQATT and CDR2 is SNEGSKA (reference sequence). Trimming took 0 bases from V and 4 from J, leaving 12 bases between them. This CDR3 spans 14 amino acids. CDR3 DNA sequence: TGCAGTGCTAGAGATATACAGGTGGGAGAGACCCAGTACTTC. This codes for CSARDIQVGETQYF.

This clonotype was recorded at least ten times. V usage is TRBV20-1 and J usage is TRBJ2-3; TRBD1 aligns across 7 bases. This CDR3 comprises 13 residues. Per the germline V gene, CDR1 is DFQATT and CDR2 is SNEGSKA (reference sequence). V dropped 3 bases and J dropped 2; count of bases not matched to a gene: 2. As DNA, the CDR3 is TGCAGTGCTAGGGGACAGAACACAGATACGCAGTATTTT. It specifies CSARGQNTDTQYF.

V gene TRBV18 combines with J gene TRBJ2-5, with 7 bases that match TRBD2. The V gene end was trimmed by 3 bases and the J gene end by 2 bases; junction bases not matched to a gene: 18. CDR1 and CDR2 from the germline V gene are KGHSH and LQKENI. The length of the CDR3 is 19 residues. DNA of the CDR3: TGTGCCAGCTCACCGATCAGGACCGGTCTAGCGGATCCTCAAGAGACCCAGTACTTC. Its protein is CASSPIRTGLADPQETQYF.

V gene TRBV18 combines with J gene TRBJ1-4, with D unresolved. Trimming took off 3 bases at V and 1 base at J, with 9 bases between the two ends. This CDR3 has 15 residues. Germline V gene data show CDR1 as KGHSH and CDR2 as LQKENI. The CDR3 is CASSPLGITNEKLFF. The DNA of the CDR3 is TGTGCCAGCTCACCGCTAGGGATAACTAATGAAAAACTGTTTTTT.

The genes are TRBV7-6 and TRBJ2-7, with D possibly matching TRBD1 (6 bases). The CDR3 extends over 15 amino acids. Trimming stripped 1 base from V and 6 bases from J, with 16 bases between. Germline V gene lookup returns CDR1 SGHVS and CDR2 FNYEAQ. The chain's CDR3 is CASSLVGRGNSEQYF. In DNA form, the CDR3 reads TGTGCCAGCAGCTTAGTTGGCAGGGGTAATAGCGAGCAGTACTTC.

This chain uses TRBV6-1 with TRBJ2-1; TRBD2 matches at 7 bases. Germline CDR1 is MNHNS and CDR2 is SASEGT. Losses at the gene ends were 6 bases for V and 2 bases for J; bases not matched to a gene: 7. There are 15 residues in the CDR3. CDR3 loop: CASRAHGGAYNEQFF. As DNA, the CDR3 is TGTGCCAGCAGAGCACATGGGGGGGCCTACAATGAGCAGTTCTTC.

This clonotype was counted between two and nine times. The V and J genes are TRBV5-1 and TRBJ2-7, with no clear D. Trimming cost V 0 bases and J 5 bases, with 15 bases left between them. This CDR3 contains 15 residues. CDR1 and CDR2 (germline): SGHRS, YFSETQ. CDR3 DNA sequence: TGCGCCAGCAGCTTGGTGGCCGACCCCAGCCACGAGCAGTACTTC. Translating it yields CASSLVADPSHEQYF.

CDR3 protein: CASSQWGLETQYF. CDR3 coding DNA: TGTGCCAGCAGTCAATGGGGTTTAGAGACCCAGTACTTC. The V and J genes are TRBV25-1 and TRBJ2-5, with D hard to call. The CDR3 sequence is 13 residues long. The V and J ends lost 5 bases and 4 bases respectively, with 11 bases between them. Germline CDR1 and CDR2: MGHDK and SYGVNS.

This clonotype was detected only a few times. The rearrangement links TRBV5-1 to TRBJ2-3; TRBD2 might be the D (5 bases). The V end lost 3 bases, the J end lost 4 bases, and 12 bases lay between the germline ends. Germline V gives CDR1 SGHRS, CDR2 YFSETQ. The CDR3 contains 14 residues. This CDR3 is CASSSGRGADTQYF. Here the CDR3 DNA reads TGCGCCAGCAGCTCGGGCCGGGGTGCAGATACGCAGTATTTT.

This clonotype showed up just a few times. This rearrangement joins TRBV20-1 to TRBJ2-3, with 7 bases that match TRBD1. The CDR3 covers 14 residues. The ends lost 3 bases at V and 2 bases at J; junction bases unmatched: 5. Per germline, CDR1 DFQATT and CDR2 SNEGSKA (reference sequence). CDR3 sequence (DNA): TGCAGTGCTAGGAGACAGGGACCCACAGATACGCAGTATTTT. Translation: CSARRQGPTDTQYF.

The V and J genes are TRBV7-9 and TRBJ2-7; D call uncertain. With 3 bases removed from V and 3 bases from J, the gap between germline ends came to 9 bases. The germline V gene encodes CDR1 SEHNR and CDR2 FQNEAQ (reference sequence). The CDR3 sequence is 13 residues long. In DNA form, the CDR3 reads TGTGCCAGCAGCTTCCGTGGATTCTACGAGCAGTACTTC. As protein: CASSFRGFYEQYF.